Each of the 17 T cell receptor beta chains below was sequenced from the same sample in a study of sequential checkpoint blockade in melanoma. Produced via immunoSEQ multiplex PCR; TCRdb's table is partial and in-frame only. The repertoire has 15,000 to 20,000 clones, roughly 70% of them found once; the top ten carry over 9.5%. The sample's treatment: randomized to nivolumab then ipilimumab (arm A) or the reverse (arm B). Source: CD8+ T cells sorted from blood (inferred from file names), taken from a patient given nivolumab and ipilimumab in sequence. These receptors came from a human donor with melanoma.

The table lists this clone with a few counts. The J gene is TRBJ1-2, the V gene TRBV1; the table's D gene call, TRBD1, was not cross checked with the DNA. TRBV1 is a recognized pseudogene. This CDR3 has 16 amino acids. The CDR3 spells CTSSQDRDRPNYGYTF. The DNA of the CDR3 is TGCACCAGCAGTCAAGATCGGGACAGACCTAACTATGGCTACACCTTC.

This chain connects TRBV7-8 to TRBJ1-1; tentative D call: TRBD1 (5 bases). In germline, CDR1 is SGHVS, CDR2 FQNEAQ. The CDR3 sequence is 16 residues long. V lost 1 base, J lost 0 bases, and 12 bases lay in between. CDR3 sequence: CASSLVPGVLNTEAFF. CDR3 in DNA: TGTGCCAGCAGCTTAGTTCCGGGGGTGCTGAACACTGAAGCTTTCTTT.

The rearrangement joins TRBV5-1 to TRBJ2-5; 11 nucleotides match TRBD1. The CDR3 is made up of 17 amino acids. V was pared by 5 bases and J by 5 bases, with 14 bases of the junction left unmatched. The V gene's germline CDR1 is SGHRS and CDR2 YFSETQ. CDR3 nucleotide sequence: TGCGCCAGCAGAGGAGGACAGGGGGCGCCTAGCATGGAGACCCAGTACTTC. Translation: CASRGGQGAPSMETQYF.

CDR3 residues: CASSRAGTGGDGYTF. The DNA for the CDR3 is TGTGCCAGTAGTAGAGCCGGGACAGGGGGCGATGGCTACACCTTC. The chain combines TRBV19 with TRBJ1-2; 12 bases match TRBD1. The CDR3 is made up of 15 amino acids. V shed 4 bases, J shed 6 bases, and the junction held 6 bases outside the gene matches. Germline assignment: CDR1 LNHDA and CDR2 SQIVND (reference sequence).

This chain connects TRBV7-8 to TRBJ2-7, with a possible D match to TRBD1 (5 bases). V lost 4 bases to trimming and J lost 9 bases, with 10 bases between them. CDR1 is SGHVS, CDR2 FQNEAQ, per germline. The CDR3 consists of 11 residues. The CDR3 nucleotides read TGTGCCAGCAGCTACGACAGAAGGCAGTACTTC. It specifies CASSYDRRQYF. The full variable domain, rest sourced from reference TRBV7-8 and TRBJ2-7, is GAGVSQSPRYKVAKRGQDVALRCDPISGHVSLFWYQQALGQGPEFLTYFQNEAQLDKSGLPSDRFFAERPEGSVSTLKIQRTQQEDSAVYLCASSYDRRQYFGPGTRLTVT.

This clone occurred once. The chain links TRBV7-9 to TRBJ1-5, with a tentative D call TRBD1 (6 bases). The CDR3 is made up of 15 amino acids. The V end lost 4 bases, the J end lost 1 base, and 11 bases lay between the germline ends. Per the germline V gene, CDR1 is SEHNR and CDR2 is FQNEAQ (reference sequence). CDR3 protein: CASSSEGDSNQPQHF. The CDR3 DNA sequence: TGTGCCAGCAGCTCCGAGGGGGACAGCAATCAGCCCCAGCATTTT.

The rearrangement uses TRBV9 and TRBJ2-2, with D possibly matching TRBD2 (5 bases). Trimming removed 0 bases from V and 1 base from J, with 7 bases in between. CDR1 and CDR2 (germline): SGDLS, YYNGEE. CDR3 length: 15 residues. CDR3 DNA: TGTGCCAGCAGCGTAGCTCGGGAGAACACCGGGGAGCTGTTTTTT. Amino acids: CASSVARENTGELFF.

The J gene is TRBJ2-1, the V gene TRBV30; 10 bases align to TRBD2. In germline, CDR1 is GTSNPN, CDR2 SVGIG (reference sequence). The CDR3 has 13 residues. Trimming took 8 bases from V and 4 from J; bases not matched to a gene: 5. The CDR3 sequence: CASSGRRYNEQFF. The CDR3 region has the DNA TGTGCCAGTAGCGGGAGGCGGTACAATGAGCAGTTCTTC.

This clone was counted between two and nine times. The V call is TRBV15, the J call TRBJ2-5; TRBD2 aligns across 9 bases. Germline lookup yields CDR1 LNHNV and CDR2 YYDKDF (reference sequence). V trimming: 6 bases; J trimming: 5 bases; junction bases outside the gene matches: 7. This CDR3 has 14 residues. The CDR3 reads CATSYSGSGETQYF. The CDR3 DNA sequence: TGTGCCACCAGTTATAGCGGGAGTGGGGAGACCCAGTACTTC. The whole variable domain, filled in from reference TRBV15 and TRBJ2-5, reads DAMVIQNPRYQVTQFGKPVTLSCSQTLNHNVMYWYQQKSSQAPKLLFHYYDKDFNNEADTPDNFQSRRPNTSFCFLDIRSPGLGDTAMYLCATSYSGSGETQYFGPGTRLLVL.

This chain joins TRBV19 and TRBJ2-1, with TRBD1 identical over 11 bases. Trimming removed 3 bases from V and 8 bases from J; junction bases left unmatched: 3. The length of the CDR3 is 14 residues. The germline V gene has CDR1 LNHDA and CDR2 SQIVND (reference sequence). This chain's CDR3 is CASSIGTGGDEQFF. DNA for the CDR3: TGTGCCAGTAGTATTGGGACAGGGGGTGATGAGCAGTTCTTC.

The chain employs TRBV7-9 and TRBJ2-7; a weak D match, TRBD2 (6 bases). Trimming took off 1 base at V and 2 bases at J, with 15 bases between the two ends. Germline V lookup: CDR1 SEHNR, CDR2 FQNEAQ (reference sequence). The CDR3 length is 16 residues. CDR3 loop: CASSLGGRFGTYEQYF. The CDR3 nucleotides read TGTGCCAGCAGCTTAGGGGGGAGGTTTGGTACCTACGAGCAGTACTTC.

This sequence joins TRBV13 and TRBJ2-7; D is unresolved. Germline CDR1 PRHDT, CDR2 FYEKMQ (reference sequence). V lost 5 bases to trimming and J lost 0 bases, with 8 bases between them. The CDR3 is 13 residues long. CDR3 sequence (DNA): TGTGCCAGCAGCATATATAGCTCCTACGAGCAGTACTTC. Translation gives CASSIYSSYEQYF.

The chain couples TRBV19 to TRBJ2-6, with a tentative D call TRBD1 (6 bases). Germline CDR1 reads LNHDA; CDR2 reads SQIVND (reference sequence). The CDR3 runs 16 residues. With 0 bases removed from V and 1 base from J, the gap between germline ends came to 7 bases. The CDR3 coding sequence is TGTGCCAGTAGTATAGATCAGGGGTCTGGGGCCAACGTCCTGACTTTC. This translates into CASSIDQGSGANVLTF.

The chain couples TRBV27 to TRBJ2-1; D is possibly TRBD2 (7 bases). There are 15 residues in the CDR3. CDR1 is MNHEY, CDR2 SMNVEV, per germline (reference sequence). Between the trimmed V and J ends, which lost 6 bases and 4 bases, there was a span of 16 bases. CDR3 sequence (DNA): TGTGCCAGCAGCCGCGGGGGCGAGGTGTACAATGAGCAGTTCTTC. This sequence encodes CASSRGGEVYNEQFF.

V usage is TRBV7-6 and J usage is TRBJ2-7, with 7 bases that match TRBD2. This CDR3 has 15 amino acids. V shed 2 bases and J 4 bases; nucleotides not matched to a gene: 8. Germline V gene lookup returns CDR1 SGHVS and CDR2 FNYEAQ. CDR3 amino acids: CASSLSSGTGYEQYF. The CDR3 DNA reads TGTGCCAGCAGCTTAAGCAGCGGGACGGGGTACGAGCAGTACTTC.

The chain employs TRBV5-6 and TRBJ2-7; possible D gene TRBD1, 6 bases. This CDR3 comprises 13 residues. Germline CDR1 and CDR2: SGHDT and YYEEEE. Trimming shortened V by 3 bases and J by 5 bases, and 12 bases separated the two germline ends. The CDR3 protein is CASSWQGNNEQYF. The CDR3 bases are TGTGCCAGCAGCTGGCAGGGGAACAACGAGCAGTACTTC.

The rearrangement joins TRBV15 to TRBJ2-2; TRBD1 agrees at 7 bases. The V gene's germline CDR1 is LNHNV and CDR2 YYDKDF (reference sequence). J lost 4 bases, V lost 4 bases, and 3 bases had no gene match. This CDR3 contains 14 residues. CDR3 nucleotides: TGTGCCACCAGCACTTACAGGGGCACCGGGGAGCTGTTTTTT. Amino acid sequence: CATSTYRGTGELFF.